This is a list of T cell receptor beta chains from one sample in a study of shared clonotypes between healthy human individuals. Profiling relied on immunoSEQ multiplex PCR, and the TCRdb table lists in-frame clones only, not all of them. The table shows hundreds of thousands of clones, with less than 85% occurring only once. The sample consisted of memory CD4+ T cells sorted from blood. The receptors were gathered from a woman younger than 45 in good health. Each CDR3 is given with its conserved first and last residue. Each record gives: J gene, clone size, V gene, D gene, CDR3 DNA, CDR3 protein. A D gene is named only where the DNA matches it firmly. A clone size is listed for some rows: how often the clone was seen (once, few, many), or a class if it is expanded.

j_call: TRBJ2-7; clone_size: few; v_call: TRBV7-2; d_call: TRBD2; cdr3_nt: TGTGCCAGCAGCAGCGCCCCCGGGACTAGCGGCGAGCAGTACTTC; cdr3_aa: CASSSAPGTSGEQYF
j_call: TRBJ1-3; clone_size: -; v_call: TRBV2; d_call: -; cdr3_nt: TGTGCCAGCAGTGAAACCCACGTAGGCACTGGAAACACCATATATTTT; cdr3_aa: CASSETHVGTGNTIYF
j_call: TRBJ2-1; clone_size: -; v_call: TRBV6-6; d_call: -; cdr3_nt: TGTGCCAGCGCGAGGGAGAAGGGTTTTAAGAATGAGCAGTTCTTC; cdr3_aa: CASAREKGFKNEQFF
j_call: TRBJ1-5; clone_size: -; v_call: TRBV19; d_call: TRBD1; cdr3_nt: TGTGCCAGTAGTATGACAGGGATCCGTGGGAATCAGCCCCAGCATTTT; cdr3_aa: CASSMTGIRGNQPQHF
j_call: TRBJ2-2; clone_size: -; v_call: TRBV27; d_call: -; cdr3_nt: TGTGCCAGCAGCCGATTCGTGTCCGGGGAGCTGTTTTTT; cdr3_aa: CASSRFVSGELFF
j_call: TRBJ2-1; clone_size: -; v_call: TRBV28; d_call: TRBD2; cdr3_nt: TGTGCCAGCAGTTTGTCTGCGGCGGGAGGGGGCGATGAGCAGTTCTTC; cdr3_aa: CASSLSAAGGGDEQFF
j_call: TRBJ1-5; clone_size: -; v_call: TRBV15; d_call: TRBD1; cdr3_nt: TGTGCCACCAGCAGAAAAAAAACAGGGGGCCTTAGCAATCAGCCCCAGCATTTT; cdr3_aa: CATSRKKTGGLSNQPQHF
j_call: TRBJ2-7; clone_size: -; v_call: TRBV28; d_call: -; cdr3_nt: TGTGCCAGCAGTTTTGGGGAATACGAGCAGTACTTC; cdr3_aa: CASSFGEYEQYF
j_call: TRBJ1-5; clone_size: few; v_call: TRBV6-5; d_call: -; cdr3_nt: TGTGCCAGCAGCCCAAGAGGGGATAGCAATCAGCCCCAGCATTTT; cdr3_aa: CASSPRGDSNQPQHF
j_call: TRBJ2-1; clone_size: -; v_call: TRBV11-2; d_call: -; cdr3_nt: TGTGCCAGCAGCTTAGGGACCAATGAGCAGTTCTTC; cdr3_aa: CASSLGTNEQFF
j_call: TRBJ2-7; clone_size: -; v_call: TRBV7-8; d_call: TRBD2; cdr3_nt: TGTGCCAGCAGCCTACTAGCGGGGAACTACGAGCAGTACTTC; cdr3_aa: CASSLLAGNYEQYF
j_call: TRBJ2-3; clone_size: -; v_call: TRBV5-4; d_call: TRBD1; cdr3_nt: TGTGCCAGCAGCCCTATTGACAGGGGAAAGGGGGGCACAGATACGCAGTATTTT; cdr3_aa: CASSPIDRGKGGTDTQYF
j_call: TRBJ2-1; clone_size: few; v_call: TRBV11-3; d_call: TRBD2; cdr3_nt: TGTGCCAGCAGCCTAGGACTAGCGGGAGTTTGGAATGAGCAGTTCTTC; cdr3_aa: CASSLGLAGVWNEQFF
j_call: TRBJ1-5; clone_size: -; v_call: TRBV2; d_call: -; cdr3_nt: TGTGCCAGCAGTTCAACAGGGCCCCAGCCCCAGCATTTT; cdr3_aa: CASSSTGPQPQHF
j_call: TRBJ1-1; clone_size: few; v_call: TRBV28; d_call: -; cdr3_nt: TGTGCCAGCAGTTCGGGACAATCCACTGAAGCTTTCTTT; cdr3_aa: CASSSGQSTEAFF
j_call: TRBJ2-3; clone_size: -; v_call: TRBV19; d_call: TRBD2; cdr3_nt: TGTGCCAGTAGTATGGAGAAAGCGGGAGCTGATACGCAGTATTTT; cdr3_aa: CASSMEKAGADTQYF
j_call: TRBJ2-1; clone_size: -; v_call: TRBV7-9; d_call: TRBD2; cdr3_nt: TGTGCCAGCAGCTTGGGGATAGCGGGGGGATACAATGAGCAGTTCTTC; cdr3_aa: CASSLGIAGGYNEQFF
j_call: TRBJ1-5; clone_size: few; v_call: TRBV10-3; d_call: -; cdr3_nt: TGTGCCATCAGTGAGTCGAAAGCTGCCGGTGGCAATCAGCCCCAGCATTTT; cdr3_aa: CAISESKAAGGNQPQHF
j_call: TRBJ1-5; clone_size: -; v_call: TRBV19; d_call: -; cdr3_nt: TGTGCCAGTAAGGAGGGATTCGGAAATCAGCCCCAGCATTTT; cdr3_aa: CASKEGFGNQPQHF
j_call: TRBJ1-2; clone_size: -; v_call: TRBV30; d_call: -; cdr3_nt: TGTGCCTGGAGTCTAAACTATGGCTACACCTTC; cdr3_aa: CAWSLNYGYTF